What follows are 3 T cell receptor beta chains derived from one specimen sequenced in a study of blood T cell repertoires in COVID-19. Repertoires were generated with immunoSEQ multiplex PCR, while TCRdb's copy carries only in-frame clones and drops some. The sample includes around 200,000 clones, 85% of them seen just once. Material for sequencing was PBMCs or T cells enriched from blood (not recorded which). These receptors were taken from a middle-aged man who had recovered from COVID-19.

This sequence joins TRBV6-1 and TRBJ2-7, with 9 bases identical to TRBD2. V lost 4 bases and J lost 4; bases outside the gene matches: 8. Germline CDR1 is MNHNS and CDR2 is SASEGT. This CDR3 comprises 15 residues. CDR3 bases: TGTGCCAGCAGTGTTTGGGCGGGAGGGACATACGAGCAGTACTTC. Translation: CASSVWAGGTYEQYF.

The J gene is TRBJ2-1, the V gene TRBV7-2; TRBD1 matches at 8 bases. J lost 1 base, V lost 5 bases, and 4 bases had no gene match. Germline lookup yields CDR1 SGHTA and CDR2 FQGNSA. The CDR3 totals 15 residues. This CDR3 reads CASSPQGASYNEQFF. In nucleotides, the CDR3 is TGTGCCAGCAGCCCTCAGGGGGCTTCCTACAATGAGCAGTTCTTC.

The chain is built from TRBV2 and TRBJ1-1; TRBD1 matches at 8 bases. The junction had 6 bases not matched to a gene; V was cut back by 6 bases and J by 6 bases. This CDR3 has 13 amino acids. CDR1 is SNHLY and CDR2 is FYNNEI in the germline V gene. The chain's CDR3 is CASRKGQVAEAFF. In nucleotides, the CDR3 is TGTGCCAGCAGGAAGGGACAGGTCGCTGAAGCTTTCTTT. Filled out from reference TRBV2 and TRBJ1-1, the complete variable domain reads EPEVTQTPSHQVTQMGQEVILRCVPISNHLYFYWYRQILGQKVEFLVSFYNNEISEKSEIFDDQFSVERPDGSNFTLKIRSTKLEDSAMYFCASRKGQVAEAFFGQGTRLTVV.